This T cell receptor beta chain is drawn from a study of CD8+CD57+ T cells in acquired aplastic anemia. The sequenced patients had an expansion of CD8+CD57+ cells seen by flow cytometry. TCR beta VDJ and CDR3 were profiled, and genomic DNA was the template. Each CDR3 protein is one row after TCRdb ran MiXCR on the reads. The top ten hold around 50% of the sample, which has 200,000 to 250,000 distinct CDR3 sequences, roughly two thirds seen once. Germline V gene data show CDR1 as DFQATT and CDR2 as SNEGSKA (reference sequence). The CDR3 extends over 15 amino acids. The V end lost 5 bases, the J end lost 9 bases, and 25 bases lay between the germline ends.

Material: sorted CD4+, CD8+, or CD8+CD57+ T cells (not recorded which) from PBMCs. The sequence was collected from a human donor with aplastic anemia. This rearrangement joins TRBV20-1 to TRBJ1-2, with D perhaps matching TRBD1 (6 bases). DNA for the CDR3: TGCAGTGCTCTAGGGGGGCGGACCACAATCGGTAGCTACACCTTC. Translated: CSALGGRTTIGSYTF.